This T cell receptor (beta chain) stems from a study of control samples from healthy donors and cancer patients (TCRdb year 2020). The protocol used for the library was the immunoSEQ multiplex PCR assay. The table comes from immuneACCESS by way of TCRdb, which keeps in-frame sequences with V and J called. Part of the clones is missing from these tables; in studies checked, under half for an unresolved V gene and the rest for unknown reasons. This sample is represented by 150,000 to 200,000 clones; about 90% of them were singletons. 2% of the sample lies in the top ten. CDR1 and CDR2, per the germline V gene (reference sequence), are LGHDT and YNNKEL. At the junction V is shortened by 1 base and J by 2 bases; bases outside the gene matches: 4. Spanning cysteine to phenylalanine, the CDR3 consists of 16 amino acids. The sequence is cut down to CDR3 DNA, 48 bases in frame from base 1. Of note for this clone: The antigen this receptor binds is unknown. Base qualities are not provided; no much larger clone lies one nucleotide away.

This TCR was sampled from a woman between 40 and 50 years old in good health. The chain links TRBV3-1 (or the pseudogene TRBV3-2) with TRBJ2-7, with 11 junctional bases fitting TRBD2. The sample comprised blood. DNA sequence: TGTGCCAGCAGCCAAGGGGGACTAGCGGCTCCCTACGAGCAGTACTTC. This codes for CASSQGGLAAPYEQYF.